The 8 T cell receptor beta chains reported below all come from one sample, sequenced in a study of blood T cell repertoires in COVID-19. Some clones are missing from TCRdb's copy, which holds only in-frame ones; the method was immunoSEQ multiplex PCR. This table has about 110,000 clones, 86% appearing once. The sample taken for sequencing was peripheral blood. The origin of the receptors is a man aged 40-49 years with acute or convalescent COVID-19.

The V gene is TRBV9, the J gene TRBJ2-1; TRBD2 aligns across 7 bases. V gave up 1 base and J gave up 1 base; unmatched junction bases: 2. CDR1 is SGDLS and CDR2 is YYNGEE in the germline V gene. This CDR3 is 15 amino acids long. The CDR3: CASSVSRGSYNEQFF. The CDR3, as DNA: TGTGCCAGCAGCGTATCGCGGGGGTCCTACAATGAGCAGTTCTTC. Full variable domain (remainder filled in from reference TRBV9 and TRBJ2-1): DSGVTQTPKHLITATGQRVTLRCSPRSGDLSVYWYQQSLDQGLQFLIQYYNGEERAKGNILERFSAQQFPDLHSELNLSSLELGDSALYFCASSVSRGSYNEQFFGPGTRLTVL.

The chain couples TRBV2 to TRBJ2-2; 9 bases are a match to TRBD1. The germline gives CDR1 SNHLY, CDR2 FYNNEI. After removal of 4 bases from V and 2 bases from J, the junction contained 5 bases not matched to a gene. The CDR3 consists of 16 residues. CDR3 in DNA: TGTGCCAGCAGTGCCGGGACAGGGCGAAACACCGGGGAGCTGTTTTTT. Translated, it gives CASSAGTGRNTGELFF.

The chain combines TRBV15 with TRBJ2-1; tentative D call: TRBD2 (6 bases). This CDR3 has 16 residues. V lost 8 bases and J lost 0, with 17 bases in between. Looked up from germline, CDR1 is LNHNV and CDR2 is YYDKDF (reference sequence). CDR3 region: CATLHPTSNSYNEQFF. In nucleotides, the CDR3 is TGTGCCACCTTACACCCTACTAGCAACTCCTACAATGAGCAGTTCTTC.

The table lists this clone with a count of one. The chain combines TRBV5-1 with TRBJ1-4; 7 bases agree with TRBD1. The CDR3 extends over 14 amino acids. The germline V gene encodes CDR1 SGHRS and CDR2 YFSETQ. Unmatched junction bases numbered 5, after V lost 1 base and J lost 8 bases. The CDR3 here is CASSLTGEVEKLFF. Here the CDR3 DNA reads TGCGCCAGCAGCTTGACAGGGGAAGTAGAAAAACTGTTTTTT.

This clone was detected only once. V gene TRBV7-8 combines with J gene TRBJ2-1, with 11 bases identical to TRBD2. V gave up 1 base and J gave up 5 bases; unmatched junction bases: 19. CDR3 length: 21 residues. The V gene's germline CDR1 is SGHVS and CDR2 FQNEAQ. The CDR3 sequence is CASSLDRGSSGRYRRDNEQFF. Here the CDR3 DNA reads TGTGCCAGCAGCTTAGACCGAGGGTCTAGCGGGAGGTACAGGAGGGACAATGAGCAGTTCTTC.

V is TRBV11-3 and J is TRBJ2-5, with TRBD2 matching over 14 bases. This CDR3 has 16 amino acids. V shed 5 bases, J shed 1 base, and the junction held 3 bases outside the gene matches. Looked up from germline, CDR1 is SGHNT and CDR2 is YENEEA. CDR3 protein: CASSPGTSGGQETQYF. CDR3 nucleotides: TGTGCCAGCAGCCCTGGGACTAGCGGGGGCCAAGAGACCCAGTACTTC. Complete variable domain (other parts from reference TRBV11-3 and TRBJ2-5): EAGVVQSPRYKIIEKKQPVAFWCNPISGHNTLYWYLQNLGQGPELLIRYENEEAVDDSQLPKDRFSAERLKGVDSTLKIQPAELGDSAVYLCASSPGTSGGQETQYFGPGTRLLVL.

The chain joins TRBV29-1 to TRBJ1-1; 10 bases agree with TRBD1. The length of the CDR3 is 15 residues. The V gene's germline CDR1 is SQVTM and CDR2 ANQGSEA. V lost 7 bases and J lost 6; bases outside the gene matches: 14. CDR3: CSDGTGVSGEPEAFF. CDR3 nucleotide sequence: TGCAGCGATGGGACAGGGGTATCGGGGGAGCCTGAAGCTTTCTTT.

The table lists this clone with a few counts. The chain links TRBV4-1 to TRBJ1-2, with TRBD1 identical over 12 bases. Germline values: CDR1 MGHRA, CDR2 YSYEKL. CDR3 length equals 15 residues. Germline trimming cut 1 base from V and 8 bases from J; bases unmatched to any gene: 5. CDR3 protein: CASSQAGQGAQGYTF. The CDR3 DNA follows: TGCGCCAGCAGCCAAGCGGGACAGGGGGCTCAGGGCTACACCTTC.